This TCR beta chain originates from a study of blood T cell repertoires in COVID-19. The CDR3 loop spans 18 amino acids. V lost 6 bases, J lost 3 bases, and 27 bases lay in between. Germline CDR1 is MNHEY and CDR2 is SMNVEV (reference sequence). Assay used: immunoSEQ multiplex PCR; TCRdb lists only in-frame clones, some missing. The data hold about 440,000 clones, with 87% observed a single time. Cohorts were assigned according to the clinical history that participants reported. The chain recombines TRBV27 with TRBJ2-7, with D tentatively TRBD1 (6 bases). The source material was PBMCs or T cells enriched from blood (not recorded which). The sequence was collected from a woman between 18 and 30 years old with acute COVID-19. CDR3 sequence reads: CASRGRNRKGDTRYEQYF. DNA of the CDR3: TGTGCCAGCAGGGGTAGAAACCGTAAAGGGGACACCCGCTACGAGCAGTACTTC.